Detailed here is one T cell receptor (beta chain). Its cognate antigen is unknown. The data derive from a study of cytomegalovirus exposure and HLA in healthy donors. Primers included in the PCR were 60 Vbeta and 13 Jbeta primers. The method was immunoSEQ multiplex PCR; TCRdb's version includes in-frame clones alone and lacks a portion of them. The sample gives 150,000 to 200,000 clones, around 79% of which show up once; under 2% is in the top ten. CDR1 is MNHEY and CDR2 is SMNVEV in the germline V gene (reference sequence). J gave up 0 bases and V 5 bases, and 4 bases lay outside the gene matches. There are 14 residues in the CDR3. Study results and caveats: Highly shared variants forming one cluster were likely a sequencing artifact. In a later analysis, TCR beta V- and J-gene trimming showed a link to a missense DCLRE1C variant.

The receptor was derived from a girl aged 10-17 years in good health and CMV-seropositive. Sequencing used PBMCs. The chain has TRBV27 and TRBJ2-7; TRBD1 matches 7 bases. The CDR3 DNA sequence: TGTGCCAGCAGTGCCGACAGGGCCTCCTACGAGCAGTACTTC. Encoded protein: CASSADRASYEQYF.